The 8 T cell receptor beta chains below come from one sample, sequenced in a study of blood T cell repertoires in COVID-19. Sequencing was performed with immunoSEQ multiplex PCR; in TCRdb, only in-frame clones are kept and a portion is missing. The profile covers tens of thousands of clones, with roughly 90% appearing a single time and 2.5% to 3.5% taken by the ten largest. The specimen sequenced was peripheral blood. These receptors came from a man aged 45-60 years with COVID-19, enrolled during active disease.

CDR3 bases: TGTGCCAGCTCCGGGAGCTCAAACACCATATATTTT. Translated: CASSGSSNTIYF. The rearrangement joins TRBV5-5 to TRBJ1-3; unclear D gene. The ends were cut back, 7 bases at V and 6 bases at J, with 11 bases in the middle. Per germline, CDR1 SGHKS and CDR2 YYEKEE (reference sequence). CDR3 length equals 12 residues.

The chain has TRBV29-1 and TRBJ1-2; the D gene is possibly TRBD1 (5 bases). From germline, CDR1 is SQVTM and CDR2 ANQGSEA. Between the trimmed V and J ends, which lost 4 bases and 8 bases, there was a span of 14 bases. The CDR3 is made up of 12 amino acids. Here the CDR3 DNA reads TGCAGCGTTGGGATGGGAGGGGTAGGCTACACCTTC. Its translation is CSVGMGGVGYTF.

The chain couples TRBV9 to TRBJ2-7; maybe TRBD2 (7 bases). The CDR3 covers 16 residues. The V gene lost 0 bases and the J gene lost 2 bases, with 15 bases spanning the gap. Germline CDR1 reads SGDLS; CDR2 reads YYNGEE. The CDR3 nucleotides read TGTGCCAGCAGCGTAGCTGGTGGGGGGGCCCCCTACGAGCAGTACTTC. Its protein is CASSVAGGGAPYEQYF.

The chain couples TRBV7-2 to TRBJ2-2; 11 bases line up with TRBD2. CDR3 length: 19 residues. The V segment lost 1 base and the J segment 3 bases; nucleotides outside the gene matches: 10. Germline V CDR1 and CDR2: SGHTA, FQGNSA. Here the CDR3 reads CASSLGPASGGMYTGELFF. CDR3 nucleotide sequence: TGTGCCAGCAGCTTAGGTCCGGCTAGCGGGGGGATGTACACCGGGGAGCTGTTTTTT.

This clone was detected once. The rearrangement links TRBV3-1 (or the pseudogene TRBV3-2) to TRBJ2-7; 8 nucleotides align to TRBD1. J gave up 3 bases and V 3 bases, and 4 bases lay outside the gene matches. Germline V CDR1 and CDR2: LGHDT, YNNKEL (reference sequence). This CDR3 contains 14 residues. The CDR3: CASSQRDRSYEQYF. The CDR3 DNA reads TGTGCCAGCAGCCAGCGGGACAGGAGCTACGAGCAGTACTTC.

The J gene is TRBJ2-5, the V gene TRBV7-9; a weak D match, TRBD2 (6 bases). The ends were cut back, 4 bases at V and 4 bases at J, with 16 bases in the middle. The CDR3 contains 15 residues. Germline V gene lookup returns CDR1 SEHNR and CDR2 FQNEAQ (reference sequence). CDR3 nucleotide sequence: TGTGCCAGCAGCTCGTGGTGGGAGGATGGAGAGACCCAGTACTTC. Its translation is CASSSWWEDGETQYF.

V gene TRBV16 combines with J gene TRBJ1-5; the D is unclear. The CDR3 spans 14 residues. The V end was cut by 4 bases, the J end by 1 base, with 8 bases between. Germline CDR1 KGHSY, CDR2 FQNENV. The CDR3 bases are TGTGCCAGCAGCCCCCCCGGGAGCAATCAGCCCCAGCATTTT. This sequence encodes CASSPPGSNQPQHF.

CDR3 coding DNA: TGTGCCATCAGTGAGTCTAGGGTACAGGGGGCCGATGGCTACACCTTC. Residues: CAISESRVQGADGYTF. The chain is built from TRBV10-3 and TRBJ1-2; 9 nucleotides agree with TRBD1. CDR1 ENHRY and CDR2 SYGVKD come from the germline V gene. The CDR3 is 16 residues long. V trimming: 0 bases; J trimming: 6 bases; junction bases outside the gene matches: 8.